The sequence of this TCR beta chain was determined in a study of blood T cells in healthy people across ages. Through a sample-barcoded 5' primer and a J-beta primer mix, a second PCR was run for roughly 7 to 12 cycles. One entry per CDR3 protein, called by TCRdb with MiXCR from the 5' RACE reads. The sample includes approximately 400,000 distinct CDR3 sequences, approximately 51% seen only once; the top ten take under 65%. The CDR3 is 14 residues long. As concerns this clonotype: An end of the junction differs from the germline gene, which may be a read error.

Extracted total RNA amounted to at least 6 micrograms for each sample. The chain combines TRBV12-3 or TRBV12-4 with TRBJ2-7; D perhaps matches TRBD2 (5 bases). The sequenced material came from blood. This TCR derives from a man between 60 and 75 years old in good health. CDR3 region: CVSSYGGISHEQYF. CDR3 nucleotide sequence: TGTGTCAGCAGTTACGGAGGTATCTCCCACGAGCAGTACTTC.